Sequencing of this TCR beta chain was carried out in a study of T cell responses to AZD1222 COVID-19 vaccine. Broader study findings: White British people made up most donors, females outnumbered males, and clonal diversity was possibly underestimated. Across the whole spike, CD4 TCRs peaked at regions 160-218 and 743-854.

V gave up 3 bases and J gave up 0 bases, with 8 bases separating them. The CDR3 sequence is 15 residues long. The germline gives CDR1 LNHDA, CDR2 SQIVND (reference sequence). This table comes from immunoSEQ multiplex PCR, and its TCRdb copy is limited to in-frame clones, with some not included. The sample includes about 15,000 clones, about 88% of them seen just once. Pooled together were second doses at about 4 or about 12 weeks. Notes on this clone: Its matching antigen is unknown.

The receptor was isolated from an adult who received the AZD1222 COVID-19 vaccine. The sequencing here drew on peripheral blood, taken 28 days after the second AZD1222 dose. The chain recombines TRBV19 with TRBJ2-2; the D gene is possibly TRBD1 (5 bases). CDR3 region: CASSIRQPNTGELFF. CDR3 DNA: TGTGCCAGTAGTATTAGACAGCCGAACACCGGGGAGCTGTTTTTT.